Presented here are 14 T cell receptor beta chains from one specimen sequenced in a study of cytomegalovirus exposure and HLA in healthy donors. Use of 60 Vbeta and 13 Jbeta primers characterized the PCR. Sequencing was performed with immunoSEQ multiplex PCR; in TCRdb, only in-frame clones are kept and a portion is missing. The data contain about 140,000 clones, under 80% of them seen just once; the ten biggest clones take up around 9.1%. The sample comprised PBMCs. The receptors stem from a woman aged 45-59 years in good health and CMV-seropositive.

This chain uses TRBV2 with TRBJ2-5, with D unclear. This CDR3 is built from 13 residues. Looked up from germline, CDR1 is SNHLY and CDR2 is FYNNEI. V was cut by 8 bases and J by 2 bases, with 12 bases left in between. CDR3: CASLISRQETQYF. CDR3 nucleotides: TGTGCCAGCCTCATAAGCCGGCAAGAGACCCAGTACTTC.

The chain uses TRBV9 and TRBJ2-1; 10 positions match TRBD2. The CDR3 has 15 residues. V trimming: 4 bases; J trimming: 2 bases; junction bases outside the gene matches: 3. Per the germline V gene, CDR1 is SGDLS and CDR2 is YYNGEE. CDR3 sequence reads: CASSQSGGAYNEQFF. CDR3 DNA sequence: TGTGCCAGCAGCCAGAGCGGGGGGGCCTACAATGAGCAGTTCTTC.

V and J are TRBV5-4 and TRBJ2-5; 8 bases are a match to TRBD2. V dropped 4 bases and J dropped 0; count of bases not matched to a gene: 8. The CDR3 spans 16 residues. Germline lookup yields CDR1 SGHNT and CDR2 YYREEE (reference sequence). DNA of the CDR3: TGTGCCAGCAGCCGGGGGGCGGGGGGCCACCAAGAGACCCAGTACTTC. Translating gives CASSRGAGGHQETQYF. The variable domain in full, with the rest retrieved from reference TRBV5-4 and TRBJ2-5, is ETGVTQSPTHLIKTRGQQVTLRCSSQSGHNTVSWYQQALGQGPQFIFQYYREEENGRGNFPPRFSGLQFPNYSSELNVNALELDDSALYLCASSRGAGGHQETQYFGPGTRLLVL.

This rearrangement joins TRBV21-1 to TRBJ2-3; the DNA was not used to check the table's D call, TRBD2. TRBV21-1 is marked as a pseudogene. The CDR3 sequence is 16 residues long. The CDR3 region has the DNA TGTGCCAGCAGCAAACTTATCTACCGTAGCACAGATACGCAGTATTTT. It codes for CASSKLIYRSTDTQYF.

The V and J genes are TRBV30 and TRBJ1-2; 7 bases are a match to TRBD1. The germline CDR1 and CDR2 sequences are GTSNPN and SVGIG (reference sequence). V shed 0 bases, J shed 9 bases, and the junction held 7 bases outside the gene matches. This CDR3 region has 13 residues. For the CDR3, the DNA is TGTGCCTGGAGTGTATACAGGGGTACGAGCTACACCTTC. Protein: CAWSVYRGTSYTF. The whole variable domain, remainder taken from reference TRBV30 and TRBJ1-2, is SQTIHQWPATLVQPVGSPLSLECTVEGTSNPNLYWYRQAAGRGLQLLFYSVGIGQISSEVPQNLSASRPQDRQFILSSKKLLLSDSGFYLCAWSVYRGTSYTFGSGTRLTVV.

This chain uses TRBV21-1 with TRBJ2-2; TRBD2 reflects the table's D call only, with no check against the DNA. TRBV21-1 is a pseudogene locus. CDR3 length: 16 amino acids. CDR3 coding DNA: TGTGCCAGCAGCAAAACCCAGCGGGGGCACACCGGGGAGCTGTTTTTT. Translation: CASSKTQRGHTGELFF.

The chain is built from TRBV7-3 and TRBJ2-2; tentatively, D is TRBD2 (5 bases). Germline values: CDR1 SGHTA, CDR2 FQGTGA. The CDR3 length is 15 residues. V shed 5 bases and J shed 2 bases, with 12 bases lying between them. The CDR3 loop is CASSPETTNTGELFF. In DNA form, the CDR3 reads TGTGCCAGCAGCCCCGAGACTACTAACACCGGGGAGCTGTTTTTT.

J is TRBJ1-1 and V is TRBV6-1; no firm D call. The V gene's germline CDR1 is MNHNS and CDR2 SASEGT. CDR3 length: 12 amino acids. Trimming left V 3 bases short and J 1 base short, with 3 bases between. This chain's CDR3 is CASSERNTEAFF. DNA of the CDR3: TGTGCCAGCAGTGAGAGGAACACTGAAGCTTTCTTT.

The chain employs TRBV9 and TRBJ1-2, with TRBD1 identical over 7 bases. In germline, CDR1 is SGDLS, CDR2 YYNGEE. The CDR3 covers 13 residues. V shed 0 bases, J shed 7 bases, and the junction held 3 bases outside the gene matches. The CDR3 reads CASSVEGAGGYTF. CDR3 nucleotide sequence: TGTGCCAGCAGCGTAGAGGGGGCTGGTGGCTACACCTTC.

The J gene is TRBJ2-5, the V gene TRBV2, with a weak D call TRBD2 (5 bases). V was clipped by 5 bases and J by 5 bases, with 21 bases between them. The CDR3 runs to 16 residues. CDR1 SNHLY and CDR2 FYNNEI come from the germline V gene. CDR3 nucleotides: TGTGCCAGCAGTCCAAATTCCGGGAAGAATGGGGAGACCCAGTACTTC. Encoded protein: CASSPNSGKNGETQYF.

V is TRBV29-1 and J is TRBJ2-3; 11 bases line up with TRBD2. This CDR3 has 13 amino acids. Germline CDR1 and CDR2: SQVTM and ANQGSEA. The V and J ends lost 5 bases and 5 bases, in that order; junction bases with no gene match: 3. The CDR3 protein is CSVRSGGEDTQYF. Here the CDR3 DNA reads TGCAGCGTTCGTAGCGGGGGGGAAGATACGCAGTATTTT.

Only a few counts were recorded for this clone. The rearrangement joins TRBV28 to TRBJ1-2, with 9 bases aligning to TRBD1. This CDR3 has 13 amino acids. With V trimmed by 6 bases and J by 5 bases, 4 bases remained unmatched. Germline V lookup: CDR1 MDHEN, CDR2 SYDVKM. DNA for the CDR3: TGTGCCAGCAGGCCGGGACAGGGTTATGGCTACACCTTC. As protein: CASRPGQGYGYTF.

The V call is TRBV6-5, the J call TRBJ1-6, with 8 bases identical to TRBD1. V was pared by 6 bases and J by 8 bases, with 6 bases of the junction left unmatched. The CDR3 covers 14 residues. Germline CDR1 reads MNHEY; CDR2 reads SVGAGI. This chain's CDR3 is CASRLGTGDSPLHF. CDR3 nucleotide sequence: TGTGCCAGCAGGTTGGGGACAGGAGATTCACCCCTCCACTTT.

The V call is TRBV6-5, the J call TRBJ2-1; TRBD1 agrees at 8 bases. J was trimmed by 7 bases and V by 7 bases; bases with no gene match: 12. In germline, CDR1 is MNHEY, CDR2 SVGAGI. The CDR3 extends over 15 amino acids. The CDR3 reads CASKKLGQVKNEQFF. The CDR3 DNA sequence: TGTGCCAGCAAAAAACTGGGACAGGTAAAAAATGAGCAGTTCTTC.